The rows below give T cell receptor beta chains drawn from one sample of a study of cytomegalovirus exposure and HLA in healthy donors. Using immunoSEQ multiplex PCR, the repertoire was profiled, and TCRdb retains in-frame clones only, with some absent. The repertoire holds some 140,000 clones, with 64% as singletons. Sequenced input: PBMCs. These TCRs come from a woman aged 40 to 50 in good health and CMV-seronegative. Both conserved end residues are part of each CDR3. Fields, in order: clone size, V gene, J gene, D gene, CDR3 protein, CDR3 DNA. D genes are given only for firm matches. Expanded clones are given a class, and other clones once, few, many or no size at all.

abundance: NA
v_gene: TRBV5-1
j_gene: TRBJ2-2
d_gene: NA
CDR3aa: CASSLAGGVNTGELFF
CDR3nt: TGCGCCAGCAGCTTGGCCGGAGGGGTTAACACCGGGGAGCTGTTTTTT

abundance: NA
v_gene: TRBV5-1
j_gene: TRBJ2-5
d_gene: TRBD2
CDR3aa: CASSLPSGGAETQYF
CDR3nt: TGCGCCAGCAGCTTGCCTAGCGGAGGGGCGGAGACCCAGTACTTC

abundance: once
v_gene: TRBV2
j_gene: TRBJ2-1
d_gene: TRBD2
CDR3aa: CASSEGAGLAVNEQFF
CDR3nt: TGTGCCAGCAGTGAGGGTGCGGGACTAGCGGTCAATGAGCAGTTCTTC

abundance: few
v_gene: TRBV28
j_gene: TRBJ2-7
d_gene: TRBD2
CDR3aa: CASSLGLAGRNSYEQYF
CDR3nt: TGTGCCAGCAGTTTGGGACTAGCGGGGAGGAACTCCTACGAGCAGTACTTC

abundance: NA
v_gene: TRBV9
j_gene: TRBJ1-6
d_gene: NA
CDR3aa: CASSVDPGNSPLHF
CDR3nt: TGTGCCAGCAGCGTAGACCCGGGAAATTCACCCCTCCACTTT

abundance: NA
v_gene: TRBV18
j_gene: TRBJ2-7
d_gene: TRBD2
CDR3aa: CASSGGGPEQYF
CDR3nt: TGTGCCAGCTCCGGGGGGGGCCCCGAGCAGTACTTC

abundance: NA
v_gene: TRBV2
j_gene: TRBJ1-1
d_gene: TRBD1
CDR3aa: CASSERTGARAEAFF
CDR3nt: TGTGCCAGCAGTGAAAGGACAGGGGCTAGGGCTGAAGCTTTCTTT

abundance: NA
v_gene: TRBV29-1
j_gene: TRBJ1-1
d_gene: NA
CDR3aa: CSAPRGTEAFF
CDR3nt: TGCAGCGCCCCTCGAGGGACTGAAGCTTTCTTT

abundance: few
v_gene: TRBV11-1
j_gene: TRBJ1-1
d_gene: NA
CDR3aa: CASSVQGWTEAFF
CDR3nt: TGTGCCAGCAGTGTACAGGGATGGACTGAAGCTTTCTTT

abundance: NA
v_gene: TRBV27
j_gene: TRBJ2-3
d_gene: TRBD2
CDR3aa: CASSWRSGGADTQYF
CDR3nt: TGTGCCAGCAGTTGGAGAAGCGGGGGGGCAGATACGCAGTATTTT

abundance: NA
v_gene: TRBV7-8
j_gene: TRBJ1-5
d_gene: NA
CDR3aa: CASSLSGRGGNQPQHF
CDR3nt: TGTGCCAGCAGCTTAAGCGGGCGCGGGGGCAATCAGCCCCAGCATTTT

abundance: NA
v_gene: TRBV7-8
j_gene: TRBJ2-1
d_gene: TRBD2
CDR3aa: CASSQTIPGLAYNEQFF
CDR3nt: TGTGCCAGCAGTCAAACTATACCGGGACTAGCTTACAATGAGCAGTTCTTC

abundance: NA
v_gene: TRBV4-1
j_gene: TRBJ1-1
d_gene: NA
CDR3aa: CASSQVSTGNTEAFF
CDR3nt: TGCGCCAGCAGCCAAGTTTCGACGGGAAACACTGAAGCTTTCTTT

abundance: NA
v_gene: TRBV30
j_gene: TRBJ1-1
d_gene: NA
CDR3aa: CAWSQGTEAFF
CDR3nt: TGTGCCTGGAGCCAGGGGACTGAAGCTTTCTTT

abundance: NA
v_gene: TRBV6-1
j_gene: TRBJ1-5
d_gene: TRBD1
CDR3aa: CASIGTADQPQHF
CDR3nt: TGTGCCAGCATAGGGACAGCGGATCAGCCCCAGCATTTT

abundance: NA
v_gene: TRBV27
j_gene: TRBJ1-5
d_gene: NA
CDR3aa: CASGDMRQPQHF
CDR3nt: TGTGCCAGTGGGGACATGAGGCAGCCCCAGCATTTT

abundance: NA
v_gene: TRBV5-1
j_gene: TRBJ1-1
d_gene: NA
CDR3aa: CASSLVEGRAEAFF
CDR3nt: TGCGCCAGCAGCTTGGTGGAGGGAAGGGCTGAAGCTTTCTTT

abundance: NA
v_gene: TRBV5-4
j_gene: TRBJ2-7
d_gene: NA
CDR3aa: CASSLGGPGSYEQYF
CDR3nt: TGTGCCAGCAGCTTGGGGGGCCCGGGCTCCTACGAGCAGTACTTC

abundance: NA
v_gene: TRBV11-2
j_gene: TRBJ2-5
d_gene: TRBD1
CDR3aa: CASSLRRQGETQYF
CDR3nt: TGTGCCAGCAGCTTAAGGCGACAGGGAGAGACCCAGTACTTC

abundance: NA
v_gene: TRBV9
j_gene: TRBJ1-6
d_gene: NA
CDR3aa: CASSARINSPLHF
CDR3nt: TGTGCCAGCAGCGCCAGAATTAATTCACCCCTCCACTTT

abundance: NA
v_gene: TRBV28
j_gene: TRBJ1-2
d_gene: NA
CDR3aa: CASSFSSMRGYTF
CDR3nt: TGTGCCAGCAGTTTTAGTAGTATGCGGGGCTACACCTTC

abundance: few
v_gene: TRBV4-1
j_gene: TRBJ2-2
d_gene: TRBD2
CDR3aa: CASSQGRLAGGPASGELFF
CDR3nt: TGCGCCAGCAGCCAAGGGCGACTAGCGGGGGGGCCGGCGTCCGGGGAGCTGTTTTTT

abundance: NA
v_gene: TRBV5-1
j_gene: TRBJ1-1
d_gene: NA
CDR3aa: CASSLELNTEAFF
CDR3nt: TGCGCCAGCAGCTTAGAGCTGAACACTGAAGCTTTCTTT

abundance: few
v_gene: TRBV25-1
j_gene: TRBJ1-1
d_gene: NA
CDR3aa: CASSVDVEGPAFF
CDR3nt: TGTGCCAGCAGTGTTGATGTGGAGGGCCCAGCTTTCTTT

abundance: NA
v_gene: TRBV4-1
j_gene: TRBJ1-5
d_gene: TRBD1
CDR3aa: CASRLTGDSNQPQHF
CDR3nt: TGCGCCAGCAGGCTGACAGGGGATAGCAATCAGCCCCAGCATTTT

abundance: NA
v_gene: TRBV19
j_gene: TRBJ1-2
d_gene: NA
CDR3aa: CASSIGANGYTF
CDR3nt: TGTGCCAGTAGTATAGGAGCCAATGGCTACACCTTC

abundance: NA
v_gene: TRBV5-6
j_gene: TRBJ1-1
d_gene: TRBD1
CDR3aa: CASSRKDRENTEAFF
CDR3nt: TGTGCCAGCAGCCGTAAGGACAGGGAGAACACTGAAGCTTTCTTT

abundance: NA
v_gene: TRBV30
j_gene: TRBJ2-1
d_gene: NA
CDR3aa: CAHSRSYNEQFF
CDR3nt: TGTGCCCACTCTAGGTCCTACAATGAGCAGTTCTTC

abundance: NA
v_gene: TRBV6-7
j_gene: TRBJ2-7
d_gene: NA
CDR3aa: CASSYRTVCPFYEQYF
CDR3nt: TGTGCCAGCAGTTACCGTACAGTGTGCCCTTTTTACGAGCAGTACTTC

abundance: NA
v_gene: TRBV7-2
j_gene: TRBJ1-1
d_gene: NA
CDR3aa: CASTPGQGTEAFF
CDR3nt: TGTGCCAGCACCCCGGGACAAGGAACTGAAGCTTTCTTT

abundance: NA
v_gene: TRBV7-9
j_gene: TRBJ2-2
d_gene: NA
CDR3aa: CASRLGDRLAGELFF
CDR3nt: TGTGCCAGCAGGCTAGGGGATCGATTAGCCGGGGAGCTGTTTTTT

abundance: NA
v_gene: TRBV29-1
j_gene: TRBJ1-1
d_gene: TRBD1
CDR3aa: CSVGQPPNTEAFF
CDR3nt: TGCAGCGTGGGACAGCCTCCGAACACTGAAGCTTTCTTT

abundance: NA
v_gene: TRBV2
j_gene: TRBJ1-2
d_gene: TRBD1
CDR3aa: CASGRDRGPANYGYTF
CDR3nt: TGTGCCAGCGGCCGGGACAGGGGGCCCGCTAACTATGGCTACACCTTC

abundance: once
v_gene: TRBV18
j_gene: TRBJ1-1
d_gene: TRBD1
CDR3aa: CASSPGQGAGLTEAFF
CDR3nt: TGTGCCAGCTCACCAGGGCAGGGGGCTGGATTGACTGAAGCTTTCTTT

abundance: NA
v_gene: TRBV29-1
j_gene: TRBJ1-1
d_gene: NA
CDR3aa: CGWGGPSTEAFF
CDR3nt: TGCGGGTGGGGAGGTCCCTCCACTGAAGCTTTCTTT

abundance: NA
v_gene: TRBV28
j_gene: TRBJ2-3
d_gene: NA
CDR3aa: CASSYTSSTDTQYF
CDR3nt: TGTGCCAGCAGTTACACGTCTAGCACAGATACGCAGTATTTT